A single sample is the source of the 19 T cell receptor beta chains below, sequenced in a study of blood T cell repertoires in COVID-19. Using immunoSEQ multiplex PCR, the repertoire was profiled, and TCRdb retains in-frame clones only, with some absent. The table lists roughly 90,000 clones, 70% to 90% of them singletons. What was sequenced was peripheral blood. The receptors here all came from a man between 35 and 55 years old with acute or convalescent COVID-19.

The rearrangement joins TRBV13 to TRBJ2-7; D is perhaps TRBD1 (6 bases). Germline CDR1 is PRHDT and CDR2 is FYEKMQ (reference sequence). The CDR3 has 14 amino acids. V was clipped by 4 bases and J by 2 bases, with 12 bases between them. CDR3 in amino acids: CASSSSRDTYEQYF. CDR3 coding DNA: TGTGCCAGCAGCTCGTCCCGGGACACCTACGAGCAGTACTTC.

The chain is built from TRBV5-1 and TRBJ2-5; 13 bases match TRBD2. J gave up 3 bases and V 2 bases, and 10 bases lay outside the gene matches. CDR1 SGHRS and CDR2 YFSETQ come from the germline V gene. The CDR3 sequence is 18 residues long. For the CDR3, the DNA is TGCGCCAGCAGCTTTGCCCCGGGACTAGCGGGAAGGAAAGAGACCCAGTACTTC. This codes for CASSFAPGLAGRKETQYF.

The chain is built from TRBV5-8 and TRBJ2-3; D gene uncertain. The germline V and J ends were trimmed by 0 bases and 1 base, with 6 bases remaining between them. This CDR3 is 14 amino acids long. Germline CDR1 and CDR2: SGHTS and YDEGEE. CDR3: CASSLGLGTDTQYF. The CDR3 nucleotides read TGTGCCAGCAGCTTGGGACTTGGCACAGATACGCAGTATTTT.

Ten or more counts support this clone. The chain has TRBV5-1 and TRBJ2-2, with 7 nucleotides matching TRBD2. J was trimmed by 5 bases and V by 5 bases; bases with no gene match: 9. The CDR3 consists of 15 residues. Germline V CDR1 and CDR2: SGHRS, YFSETQ. Here the CDR3 DNA reads TGCGCCAGCAGAGGGACGGGAGGATTGACCGGGGAGCTGTTTTTT. This encodes CASRGTGGLTGELFF.

This chain uses TRBV15 with TRBJ2-4; 8 bases line up with TRBD2. Germline V gene data show CDR1 as LNHNV and CDR2 as YYDKDF (reference sequence). V lost 0 bases, J lost 6 bases, and 10 bases stayed unmatched. This CDR3 has 17 residues. In DNA form, the CDR3 reads TGTGCCACCAGCAGAGATCGGGAGGGGAAGGTTTTAAACATTCAGTACTTC. It codes for CATSRDREGKVLNIQYF. Supplemented by reference TRBV15 and TRBJ2-4, the full variable domain reads DAMVIQNPRYQVTQFGKPVTLSCSQTLNHNVMYWYQQKSSQAPKLLFHYYDKDFNNEADTPDNFQSRRPNTSFCFLDIRSPGLGDTAMYLCATSRDREGKVLNIQYFGAGTRLSVL.

This chain joins TRBV29-1 and TRBJ2-7; the match to TRBD1 covers 11 bases. The CDR3 covers 13 residues. Trimming at V came to 6 bases and at J to 2 bases, leaving 3 bases not matched to a gene. Germline V lookup: CDR1 SQVTM, CDR2 ANQGSEA. The CDR3 loop reads CSVSDRGPYEQYF. CDR3 sequence (DNA): TGCAGCGTCTCGGACAGGGGGCCCTACGAGCAGTACTTC.

The chain joins TRBV11-3 to TRBJ2-3, with TRBD2 as a possible D gene (5 bases). Trimming removed 4 bases at V and 6 bases at J, with 11 bases between. Germline V CDR1 and CDR2: SGHNT, YENEEA. This CDR3 comprises 13 residues. Here the CDR3 reads CASSSTTGDTQYF. The CDR3 DNA is TGTGCCAGCAGCTCTACAACGGGGGATACGCAGTATTTT.

This sequence joins TRBV5-1 and TRBJ2-1; D is uncertain. With 2 bases removed from V and 9 bases from J, the gap between germline ends came to 12 bases. CDR1 is SGHRS, CDR2 YFSETQ, per germline. The CDR3 has 13 residues. DNA of the CDR3: TGCGCCAGCAGCTTAAGTAACAATGGTGAGCAGTTCTTC. It specifies CASSLSNNGEQFF.

The chain is built from TRBV24-1 and TRBJ2-5, with D possibly matching TRBD2 (6 bases). Germline CDR1 reads KGHDR; CDR2 reads SFDVKD. V lost 4 bases and J 0 bases, leaving 11 bases between the germline ends. This CDR3 contains 15 residues. CDR3 in amino acids: CATSEGGLNQETQYF. DNA of the CDR3: TGTGCCACCAGTGAGGGGGGTCTGAACCAAGAGACCCAGTACTTC.

V is TRBV18 and J is TRBJ1-6, with D perhaps matching TRBD1 (5 bases). V was trimmed by 3 bases and J by 6 bases, leaving 15 bases between them. There are 16 residues in the CDR3. Germline V lookup: CDR1 KGHSH, CDR2 LQKENI. As DNA, the CDR3 is TGTGCCAGCTCACCCTCACCGGGACTCAGTAATTCACCCCTCCACTTT. Its translation is CASSPSPGLSNSPLHF. Together with reference TRBV18 and TRBJ1-6, the CDR3 gives the full variable domain: NAGVMQNPRHLVRRRGQEARLRCSPMKGHSHVYWYRQLPEEGLKFMVYLQKENIIDESGMPKERFSAEFPKEGPSILRIQQVVRGDSAAYFCASSPSPGLSNSPLHFGNGTRLTVT.

The chain links TRBV11-2 to TRBJ2-5, with 10 bases identical to TRBD2. The germline gives CDR1 SGHAT, CDR2 FQNNGV. The J segment lost 5 bases and the V segment lost 0 bases, leaving 9 bases of the junction unmatched. This CDR3 region has 17 residues. The CDR3 loop is CASSLEGAGGPGETQYF. Here the CDR3 DNA reads TGTGCCAGCAGCTTAGAAGGAGCGGGAGGGCCGGGGGAGACCCAGTACTTC.

The chain is built from TRBV20-1 and TRBJ2-1; no clear D. This CDR3 has 10 residues. The germline V gene has CDR1 DFQATT and CDR2 SNEGSKA (reference sequence). V was shortened by 6 bases and J by 9 bases, with 9 bases between the two germline ends. The DNA of the CDR3 is TGCAGTGCCGCGCGCGGTGAGCAGTTCTTC. It is translated as CSAARGEQFF.

CDR3 region: CASSSTGRHGELFF. CDR3 DNA sequence: TGCGCCAGCAGCTCGACAGGGCGGCACGGGGAGCTGTTTTTT. The chain uses TRBV5-1 and TRBJ2-2; 7 nucleotides match TRBD1. Germline CDR1 SGHRS, CDR2 YFSETQ. The CDR3 consists of 14 residues. V shed 3 bases, J shed 7 bases, and the junction held 6 bases outside the gene matches.

V usage is TRBV27 and J usage is TRBJ1-1, with 8 bases lining up with TRBD1. Trimming cost V 3 bases and J 0 bases; bases outside gene matches: 9. This CDR3 contains 17 residues. Germline values: CDR1 MNHEY, CDR2 SMNVEV (reference sequence). This chain's CDR3 is CASSFLYETGVNTEAFF. CDR3 in DNA: TGTGCCAGCAGTTTTCTTTATGAGACAGGGGTGAACACTGAAGCTTTCTTT.

The rearrangement links TRBV25-1 to TRBJ1-2, with D perhaps TRBD1 (6 bases). V was trimmed by 6 bases and J by 3 bases, leaving 14 bases between them. This CDR3 has 14 amino acids. From germline, CDR1 is MGHDK and CDR2 SYGVNS. The CDR3: CASSPAGAYYGYTF. Here the CDR3 DNA reads TGTGCCAGCAGCCCAGCAGGGGCGTACTATGGCTACACCTTC.

This chain connects TRBV7-2 to TRBJ1-5, with TRBD1 matching over 7 bases. J was trimmed by 0 bases and V by 1 base; bases with no gene match: 0. The CDR3 extends over 15 amino acids. Germline lookup yields CDR1 SGHTA and CDR2 FQGNSA. The CDR3 reads CASSLGDSSNQPQHF. The DNA for the CDR3 is TGTGCCAGCAGCTTAGGGGACAGTAGCAATCAGCCCCAGCATTTT.

The CDR3 is CASNTSPYEQFF. The DNA of the CDR3 is TGTGCCAGCAACACGTCCCCCTATGAGCAGTTCTTC. J is TRBJ2-1 and V is TRBV12-3 or TRBV12-4; D gene ambiguous. The CDR3 consists of 12 residues. Trimming pared 7 bases from V and 8 bases from J, leaving 12 bases between.

V usage is TRBV6-5 and J usage is TRBJ1-1, with a possible D match to TRBD1 (5 bases). CDR1 and CDR2 (germline): MNHEY, SVGAGI. The CDR3 sequence is 14 residues long. Trimming removed 4 bases from V and 4 bases from J, with 13 bases in between. CDR3 nucleotides: TGTGCCAGCAGTTCTCGACCCGGGGGCACTGAAGCTTTCTTT. This codes for CASSSRPGGTEAFF.

The rearrangement joins TRBV30 to TRBJ2-3; 11 nucleotides match TRBD2. V lost 2 bases to trimming and J lost 1 base; unmatched junction nucleotides: 5. Germline values: CDR1 GTSNPN, CDR2 SVGIG (reference sequence). This CDR3 comprises 16 residues. The CDR3 sequence is CAWSPLAGGGTDTQYF. The CDR3 bases are TGTGCCTGGAGTCCCCTAGCGGGGGGAGGCACAGATACGCAGTATTTT.